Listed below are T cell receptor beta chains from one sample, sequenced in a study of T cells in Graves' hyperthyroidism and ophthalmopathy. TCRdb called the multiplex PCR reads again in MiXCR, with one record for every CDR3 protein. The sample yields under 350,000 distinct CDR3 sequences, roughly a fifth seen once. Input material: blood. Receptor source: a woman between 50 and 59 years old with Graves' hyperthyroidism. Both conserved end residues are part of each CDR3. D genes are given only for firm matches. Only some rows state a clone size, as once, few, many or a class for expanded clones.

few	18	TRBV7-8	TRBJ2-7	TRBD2	TGTGCCAGCAGCGGGAGGACTAGCGGGGGCGTAAGCTCCTACGAGCAGTACTTC	CASSGRTSGGVSSYEQYF
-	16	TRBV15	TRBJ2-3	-	TGTGCCACCAGCAGAGATCCAGGCACAAACACAGATACGCAGTATTTT	CATSRDPGTNTDTQYF
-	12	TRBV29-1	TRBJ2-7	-	TGCAGCGTGACCGAGGGACTTTACGAGCAGTACTTC	CSVTEGLYEQYF
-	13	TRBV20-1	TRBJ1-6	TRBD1	TGCAGTGCTCGGGACAGGGCGGGGTCACCCCTCCACTTT	CSARDRAGSPLHF
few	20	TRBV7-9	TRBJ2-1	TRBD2	TGTGCCAGCAGCTCCCACAGACTAGCGGGCTTACTGAGCTCCTACAATGAGCAGCTCTTC	CASSSHRLAGLLSSYNEQLF
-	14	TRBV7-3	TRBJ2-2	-	TGTGCCAGCAGCTCAATCGGGCAGACCGGGGAGCTGTTTTTT	CASSSIGQTGELFF
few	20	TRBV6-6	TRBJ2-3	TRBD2	TGTGCCAGCAGTTACTCGAAGGTGGCTAGCGGGGGGGGAAGCACAGATACGCAGTATTTT	CASSYSKVASGGGSTDTQYF
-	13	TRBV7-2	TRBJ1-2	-	TGTGCCAGCAGCACGAGACAAAACTATGGCTACACCTTC	CASSTRQNYGYTF
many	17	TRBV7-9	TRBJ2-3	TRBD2	TGTGCCAGCAGCCCGGCGGGTAGCGGGAGGGCCACAGATACGCAGTATTTT	CASSPAGSGRATDTQYF
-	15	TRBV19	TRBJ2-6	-	TGTGCCAGTAGGACTAGTTCTGCTGGGGCCAACGTCCTGACTTTC	CASRTSSAGANVLTF
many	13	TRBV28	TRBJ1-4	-	TGTGCCAGCCTGGACAGTTGGGCGGAAAAACTGTTTTTT	CASLDSWAEKLFF
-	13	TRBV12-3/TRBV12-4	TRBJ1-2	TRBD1	TGTGCCAGCAGCGGGACAGTAGACTATGGCTATACCTTC	CASSGTVDYGYTF
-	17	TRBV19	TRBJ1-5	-	TGTGCCAGTAGTATTGGGTATGAGGGGCTTCCCAATCAGCCCCAGCATTTT	CASSIGYEGLPNQPQHF
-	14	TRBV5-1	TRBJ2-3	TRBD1	TGCGCCAGCAGCCCTACAGGGGGGAGAGATACGCAGTATTTT	CASSPTGGRDTQYF
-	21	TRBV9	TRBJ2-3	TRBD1	TGTGCCAGCAGCCTCCTGGGGGGACAGGGAACCTTTAACCTAAGCACAGATACGCAGTATTTT	CASSLLGGQGTFNLSTDTQYF
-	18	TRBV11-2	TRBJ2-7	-	TGTGCCAGCTCACCAACACCCGGGACAGCCGGCGGGGCCTACGAGCAGTACTTC	CASSPTPGTAGGAYEQYF
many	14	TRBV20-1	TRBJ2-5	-	TGCAGTGCTAGAGATTTGGGACGAAAAGAGACCCAGTACTTC	CSARDLGRKETQYF
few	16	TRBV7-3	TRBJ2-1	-	TGTGCCAGCAGCCCATCGTGGGGGGGGCCTTACAATGAGCAGTTCTTC	CASSPSWGGPYNEQFF
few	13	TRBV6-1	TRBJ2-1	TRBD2	TGTGCCAGCACCCGACTAGCGGGAAGTGAGCAGTTCTTC	CASTRLAGSEQFF
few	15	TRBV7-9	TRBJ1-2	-	TGTGCCAGCAGCCACGGGGGGGTTTCTAACTATGGCTACACCTTC	CASSHGGVSNYGYTF
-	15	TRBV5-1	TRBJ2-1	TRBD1	TGCGCCAGCAGCTTGCGGGACAGGGGTCGGGATGAGCAGTTCTTC	CASSLRDRGRDEQFF
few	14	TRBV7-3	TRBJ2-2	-	TGTGCCAGCAGCTCAGATACGAACACCGGGGAGCTGTTTTTT	CASSSDTNTGELFF
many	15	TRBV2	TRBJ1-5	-	TGTGCCAGCAGCCGGACGGTAAATAGCAATCAGCCCCAGCATTTT	CASSRTVNSNQPQHF
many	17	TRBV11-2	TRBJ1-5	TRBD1	TGTGCCAGCAGCTTAGGGGACAGGGGCTTTAGCAATCAGCCCCAGCATTTT	CASSLGDRGFSNQPQHF
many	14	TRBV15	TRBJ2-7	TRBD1	TGTGCCACCAGCGCGGACAGGGTCTCCTACGAGCAGTACTTC	CATSADRVSYEQYF
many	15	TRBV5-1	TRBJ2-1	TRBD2	TGCGCCAGCAGCTTGCGTCTAGCGGGAACCAATGAGCAGTTCTTC	CASSLRLAGTNEQFF
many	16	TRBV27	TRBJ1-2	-	TGTGCCAGCTTTCCAACCAACCCCAGAGGGTACTATGGCTACACCTTC	CASFPTNPRGYYGYTF
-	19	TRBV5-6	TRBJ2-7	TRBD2	TGTGCCAGCAGCTTGCAGAGAATTCTAACCGGGACTAGCTGGCACGAGCAGTACTTC	CASSLQRILTGTSWHEQYF
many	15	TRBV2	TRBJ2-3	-	TGTGCCAGCAGTGCTTTGGGGCTAAGCACAGATACGCAGTATTTT	CASSALGLSTDTQYF
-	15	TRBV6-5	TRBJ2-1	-	TGTGCCAGCAGTTATGCGGGACCAAACTACAATGAGCAGTTCTTC	CASSYAGPNYNEQFF
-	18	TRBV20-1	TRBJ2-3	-	TGCAGTGCTAGCCTCCCCCTCGGGGGGCTTCACTTCACAGATACGCAGTATTTT	CSASLPLGGLHFTDTQYF
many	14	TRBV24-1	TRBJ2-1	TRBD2	TGTGCCACCAGTAAGAGCGGGGGATACAATGAGCAGTTCTTC	CATSKSGGYNEQFF
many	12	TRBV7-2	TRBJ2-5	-	TGTGCCAGCAGCTTAGTCGGGCGGGGTCCGTACTTC	CASSLVGRGPYF
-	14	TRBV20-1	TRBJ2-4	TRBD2	TGCAGTGCAAACGGGGGGGTTGTCAAAAACATTCAGTACTTC	CSANGGVVKNIQYF
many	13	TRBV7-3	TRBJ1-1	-	TGTGCCAGCAGCTTACAGCTGAACACTGAAGCTTTCTTT	CASSLQLNTEAFF
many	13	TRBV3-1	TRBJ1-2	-	TGTGCCAGCAGCCGCGACATTCGCTATGGCTACACCTTC	CASSRDIRYGYTF
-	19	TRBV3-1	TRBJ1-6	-	TGTGCCAGCAGCCTTACAGGTATTCCCGGGGGGTCCTATAATTCACCCCTCCACTTT	CASSLTGIPGGSYNSPLHF
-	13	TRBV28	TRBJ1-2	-	TGTGCCAGCAGTTTATGGACAATGAGCGGCTACACCTTC	CASSLWTMSGYTF
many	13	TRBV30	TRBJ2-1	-	TGTGCCTGGAACAAGGGGTGGCGAGAAGAGCAGTTCTTC	CAWNKGWREEQFF
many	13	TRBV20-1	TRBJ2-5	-	TGCAGTGCTAAACGGGGCTTTCAAGAGACCCAGTACTTC	CSAKRGFQETQYF